This record concerns one TCR beta chain sequence. Its antigen is currently not known. No base-level quality is on record; no much larger clone is a single base apart. V is pared back by 1 base and J by 5 bases, with 12 bases lying between the germline termini. From a lookup of the germline V gene (reference sequence), CDR1 and CDR2 are SEHNR and FQNEAQ. Including cysteine and phenylalanine, the CDR3 has 15 amino acids. Just CDR3 DNA is preserved here, 45 bases in frame from base 1. These data are taken from a study of breast tumors, draining lymph nodes, adjacent tissues (dated by TCRdb to the mid-2010s). About the investigation overall: The study compared TCR beta repertoires across tumor, adjacent nontumor tissue and axillary lymph nodes from breast cancer patients. The study aimed to assess the relationships and possible T-cell exchange between tumor, surrounding tissue and draining lymph node repertoires in human breast cancer. Paper-wide results and their limitations: The data were judged consistent with most tumor T cells deriving from the lymph node and then expanding within tumor tissue. The conclusion that tumor T cells originate in lymph nodes was framed as consistent with a hypothesis rather than directly demonstrated. Tumor and nontumor tissue repertoires were found to be significantly more similar in luminal-like than in basal-like breast cancer. T-cell repertoire diversity in tumors was found to be lower than in lymph nodes but higher than in nontumor tissue, and preferential V and J gene usage was observed.

These reads were obtained on an Illumina HiSeq 2000. Multiplex PCR amplification was used to generate the TCR beta chain libraries. High-throughput sequencing was used to analyze the amplified TCR beta chain products. Starting from the raw public reads, TCRdb applied fastp trimming at Q25, assembled clones with MiXCR and retained in-frame beta chains. Rows are unified per CDR3 protein, each entry keeping the most common DNA and genes. Here the sample has about 31,000 distinct CDR3 sequences; roughly 69% occur a single time. Approximately 20% of the sample rests with the top ten. Material for sequencing was breast tumor tissue. Recombination connected TRBV7-9 to TRBJ2-1; the D segment could be TRBD2, given 6 matching bases. The source of this sequence is a female donor with breast cancer. Some clones in this sample may be carry-over from other donors' samples. The encoded CDR3 is CASSLGGVGDNEQFF. The DNA sequence follows: TGTGCCAGCAGCTTAGGCGGGGTTGGGGACAATGAGCAGTTCTTC.